The 19 T cell receptor beta chains presented below share a single source sample, sequenced in a study of cytotoxic CD8 clonotypes in ibrutinib-treated CLL. TCRdb's table, derived via immunoSEQ multiplex PCR, lists solely in-frame clones and lacks some. The sample carries 130,000 or so clones, approximately 83% recorded once. The material was PBMCs, obtained after 24 months of ibrutinib treatment. These TCRs come from a human donor with chronic lymphocytic leukemia.

The chain carries TRBV28 and TRBJ1-2, with D perhaps TRBD1 (5 bases). The V gene lost 4 bases and the J gene lost 1 base, with 13 bases spanning the gap. Per the germline V gene, CDR1 is MDHEN and CDR2 is SYDVKM. The CDR3 sequence is 15 residues long. In nucleotides, the CDR3 is TGTGCCAGCAGTTCGCAGGGAAGGGGTAACTATGGCTACACCTTC. Protein sequence: CASSSQGRGNYGYTF.

This chain links TRBV6-5 with TRBJ2-7; D is undetermined. Looked up from germline, CDR1 is MNHEY and CDR2 is SVGAGI. Trimming pared 6 bases from V and 3 bases from J, leaving 12 bases between. The CDR3 is made up of 13 amino acids. Here the CDR3 DNA reads TGTGCCAGCAGGAAGCCCCGGAGCTACGAGCAGTACTTC. This encodes CASRKPRSYEQYF.

This clone appeared a single time. V gene TRBV5-1 combines with J gene TRBJ2-3; possible D gene TRBD2, 5 bases. V lost 6 bases and J 6 bases, leaving 8 bases between the germline ends. This CDR3 is 11 amino acids long. Germline V gives CDR1 SGHRS, CDR2 YFSETQ. CDR3 loop: CASKSGDTQYF. The CDR3 DNA follows: TGCGCCAGCAAGTCGGGGGATACGCAGTATTTT.

The chain is built from TRBV5-1 and TRBJ1-2; 9 nucleotides agree with TRBD1. The CDR3 extends over 16 amino acids. CDR1 is SGHRS, CDR2 YFSETQ, per germline. V lost 4 bases, J lost 4 bases, and 11 bases stayed unmatched. CDR3 in DNA: TGCGCCAGCAGCCGGACCGGGACAGGGAATTCCTATGGCTACACCTTC. It encodes CASSRTGTGNSYGYTF.

J is TRBJ1-5 and V is TRBV5-5, with D tentatively TRBD1 (5 bases). The germline V and J ends were trimmed by 3 bases and 10 bases, with 14 bases remaining between them. CDR1 is SGHKS and CDR2 is YYEKEE in the germline V gene (reference sequence). CDR3 size: 13 residues. CDR3: CASSWGTGNPQHF. The CDR3, as DNA: TGTGCCAGCAGCTGGGGAACAGGTAATCCCCAGCATTTT.

This chain uses TRBV18 with TRBJ1-1; D is unclear. Trimming left V 2 bases short and J 8 bases short, with 9 bases between. Germline V gene data show CDR1 as KGHSH and CDR2 as LQKENI. There are 12 residues in the CDR3. DNA for the CDR3: TGTGCCAGCTCACCATCGGGGAACGAAGCTTTCTTT. It yields the protein CASSPSGNEAFF.

CDR3 residues: CATKPGPEERGYTF. CDR3 DNA: TGTGCCACAAAACCCGGGCCTGAAGAGCGTGGCTACACCTTC. The chain uses TRBV15 and TRBJ1-2; D unresolved. This CDR3 spans 14 amino acids. The V gene lost 9 bases and the J gene lost 7 bases, with 21 bases spanning the gap. From germline, CDR1 is LNHNV and CDR2 YYDKDF (reference sequence). Supplemented by reference TRBV15 and TRBJ1-2, the full variable domain reads DAMVIQNPRYQVTQFGKPVTLSCSQTLNHNVMYWYQQKSSQAPKLLFHYYDKDFNNEADTPDNFQSRRPNTSFCFLDIRSPGLGDTAMYLCATKPGPEERGYTFGSGTRLTVV.

CDR3 residues: CASSLRQGRYEQYF. The CDR3 nucleotides are TGTGCCAGCAGTTTGAGACAGGGTAGGTACGAGCAGTACTTC. The V gene is TRBV27, the J gene TRBJ2-7, with TRBD1 matching 7 bases. Germline CDR1 and CDR2: MNHEY and SMNVEV (reference sequence). CDR3 length: 14 residues. V shed 3 bases, J shed 4 bases, and the junction held 6 bases outside the gene matches.

This chain links TRBV10-3 with TRBJ1-3, with TRBD1 as a possible D gene (5 bases). The CDR3 is made up of 16 amino acids. Germline lookup yields CDR1 ENHRY and CDR2 SYGVKD. V lost 10 bases, J lost 2 bases, and 21 bases lay in between. The CDR3 loop reads CASRQGEIGTGNTIYF. The DNA of the CDR3 is TGTGCCAGCAGGCAGGGAGAGATTGGTACTGGAAACACCATATATTTT.

The chain employs TRBV18 and TRBJ2-7; D is unresolved. V lost 2 bases, J lost 6 bases, and 8 bases lay in between. The CDR3 totals 12 residues. In germline, CDR1 is KGHSH, CDR2 LQKENI. CDR3 residues: CASSPDPGEQYF. DNA of the CDR3: TGTGCCAGCTCACCAGATCCGGGCGAGCAGTACTTC.

V and J are TRBV19 and TRBJ1-1; 9 bases align to TRBD1. The CDR3 runs to 18 residues. V lost 1 base, J lost 1 base, and 10 bases stayed unmatched. Germline V CDR1 and CDR2: LNHDA, SQIVND (reference sequence). The CDR3 DNA is TGTGCCAGTAGTATAGTAGCCGGGACAGGGAGAGGGAACACTGAAGCTTTCTTT. It yields the protein CASSIVAGTGRGNTEAFF.

The chain carries TRBV7-2 and TRBJ2-3; TRBD2 aligns across 9 bases. Looked up from germline, CDR1 is SGHTA and CDR2 is FQGNSA. This CDR3 is 19 amino acids long. After removal of 0 bases from V and 6 bases from J, the junction contained 16 bases not matched to a gene. Written as DNA, the CDR3 is TGTGCCAGCAGCTTAGCGGGCGTGGTTTTAGCGGGAGTAGGGGATACGCAGTATTTT. Protein sequence: CASSLAGVVLAGVGDTQYF. Variable domain in full (rest from reference TRBV7-2 and TRBJ2-3): GAGVSQSPSNKVTEKGKDVELRCDPISGHTALYWYRQSLGQGLEFLIYFQGNSAPDKSGLPSDRFSAERTGGSVSTLTIQRTQQEDSAVYLCASSLAGVVLAGVGDTQYFGPGTRLTVL.

This clone was detected a few times. The chain recombines TRBV30 with TRBJ2-7; D is unresolved. Germline V lookup: CDR1 GTSNPN, CDR2 SVGIG (reference sequence). The CDR3 spans 12 residues. With 2 bases removed from V and 4 bases from J, the gap between germline ends came to 9 bases. In nucleotides, the CDR3 is TGTGCCTGGAGTCCGACTGGTTACGAGCAGTACTTC. Translated: CAWSPTGYEQYF.

The chain joins TRBV5-4 to TRBJ2-3; TRBD2 matches at 9 bases. J was trimmed by 0 bases and V by 7 bases; bases with no gene match: 9. CDR3 size: 16 residues. Germline-derived CDR1 and CDR2 are SGHNT and YYREEE (reference sequence). The CDR3 DNA is TGTGCCAGCGGGTACGGCGGGGGGGCTAGCACAGATACGCAGTATTTT. This translates into CASGYGGGASTDTQYF.

This clone was seen a single time. The chain uses TRBV7-6 and TRBJ2-2; D may be TRBD2 (7 bases). Per germline, CDR1 SGHVS and CDR2 FNYEAQ. This CDR3 has 16 residues. V gave up 2 bases and J gave up 1 base, with 11 bases separating them. The CDR3 region is CASSLRGGENTGELFF. The CDR3 nucleotides read TGTGCCAGCAGCTTAAGGGGGGGCGAGAACACCGGGGAGCTGTTTTTT.

The V call is TRBV6-6, the J call TRBJ2-1; 14 nucleotides match TRBD2. CDR1 and CDR2 from the germline V gene are MNHNY and SVGAGI (reference sequence). This CDR3 is 16 amino acids long. Trimming removed 6 bases from V and 9 bases from J; junction bases left unmatched: 10. CDR3 sequence: CASRPLTSGGAFEQFF. The CDR3 region has the DNA TGTGCCAGCAGACCACTGACTAGCGGGGGGGCCTTTGAGCAGTTCTTC.

This sequence joins TRBV28 and TRBJ1-6; TRBD1 matches at 8 bases. The germline V gene has CDR1 MDHEN and CDR2 SYDVKM. This CDR3 has 17 amino acids. V lost 3 bases and J lost 6; bases outside the gene matches: 10. The CDR3: CASSFRQGRQRNSPLHF. The CDR3 nucleotides are TGTGCCAGCAGTTTCCGACAGGGGCGCCAGCGTAATTCACCCCTCCACTTT.

The rearrangement uses TRBV6-6 and TRBJ2-7; tentatively, D is TRBD1 (5 bases). Germline V gene sequence: CDR1 MNHNY, CDR2 SVGAGI (reference sequence). Trimming took off 5 bases at V and 3 bases at J, with 14 bases between the two ends. The CDR3 extends over 14 amino acids. CDR3 residues: CASSPTAFFYEQYF. DNA for the CDR3: TGTGCCAGCAGTCCGACAGCTTTCTTCTACGAGCAGTACTTC.

This chain connects TRBV18 to TRBJ2-5; possible D gene TRBD1, 6 bases. Germline V gene data show CDR1 as KGHSH and CDR2 as LQKENI. V lost 10 bases and J lost 0, with 12 bases in between. There are 13 residues in the CDR3. The CDR3 DNA sequence: TGTGCCACCGCCGGGGACAACCAAGAGACCCAGTACTTC. As protein: CATAGDNQETQYF. The entire variable domain, with the rest obtained from reference TRBV18 and TRBJ2-5, is as follows: NAGVMQNPRHLVRRRGQEARLRCSPMKGHSHVYWYRQLPEEGLKFMVYLQKENIIDESGMPKERFSAEFPKEGPSILRIQQVVRGDSAAYFCATAGDNQETQYFGPGTRLLVL.